This TCR beta chain emerged from a study of T cells in Graves' hyperthyroidism and ophthalmopathy. Findings and caveats of the study: Blood shared most expanded thyroid clonotypes above 0.001.

The CDR3 runs 13 residues. Germline V CDR1 and CDR2: LGHNA, YNFKEQ. V shed 7 bases, J shed 6 bases, and the junction held 8 bases outside the gene matches. This clonotype has a handful of counts. What it binds is not known. A NOSPECS grade of at least 4, a Clinical Activity Score of at least 3 and duration under 3 months were recorded in ophthalmopathy patients. Patients showing uncontrolled infection, other autoimmune disease, pregnancy or lactation were ineligible. Researchers took RNA transcripts and amplified the TCR beta CDR3 regions from them. First-round RT-PCR targeting the TCR CDR3 was performed with the HTBI primer set. TCRdb reanalysed the multiplex PCR reads using MiXCR and keeps one entry per CDR3 protein. The sample lists nearly 600,000 distinct CDR3 sequences, approximately 15% occurring once.

The chain employs TRBV4-2 and TRBJ1-1; TRBD1 matches 7 bases. This TCR was sampled from a woman between 18 and 29 years old with Graves' ophthalmopathy. Sequencing used blood. The CDR3 DNA sequence: TGTGCCAGCACCCCATCGGACAGGCCTGAAGCTTTCTTT. It is translated as CASTPSDRPEAFF.